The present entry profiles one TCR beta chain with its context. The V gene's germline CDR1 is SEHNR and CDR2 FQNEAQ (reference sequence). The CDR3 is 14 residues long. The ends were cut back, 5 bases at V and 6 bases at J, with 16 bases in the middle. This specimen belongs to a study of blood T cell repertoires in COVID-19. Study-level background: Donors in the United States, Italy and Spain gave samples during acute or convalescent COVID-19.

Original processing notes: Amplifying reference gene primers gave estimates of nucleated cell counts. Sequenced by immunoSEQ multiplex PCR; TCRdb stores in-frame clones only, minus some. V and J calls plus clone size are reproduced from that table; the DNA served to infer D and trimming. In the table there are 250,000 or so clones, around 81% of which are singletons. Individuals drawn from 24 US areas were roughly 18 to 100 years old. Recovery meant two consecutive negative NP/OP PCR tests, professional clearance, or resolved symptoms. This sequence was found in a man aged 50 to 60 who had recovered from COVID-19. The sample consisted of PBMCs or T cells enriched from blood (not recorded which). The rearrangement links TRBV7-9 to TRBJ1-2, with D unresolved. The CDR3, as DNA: TGTGCCAGCAGCAGCTTAGTGTATTCGAATGGCTACACCTTC. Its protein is CASSSLVYSNGYTF. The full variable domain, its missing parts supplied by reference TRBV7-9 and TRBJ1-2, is DTGVSQNPRHKITKRGQNVTFRCDPISEHNRLYWYRQTLGQGPEFLTYFQNEAQLEKSRLLSDRFSAERPKGSFSTLEIQRTEQGDSAMYLCASSSLVYSNGYTFGSGTRLTVV.